The rows below give T cell receptor beta chains drawn from one sample of a study of HIV-infected patients and healthy controls. Using its own MiXCR run on the 5' RACE reads, TCRdb lists one record per CDR3 protein. The sample lists tens of thousands of distinct CDR3 sequences, 15% to 20% seen once, with 1.4% to 1.5% in the top ten. Sequenced input: CD4+ T cells from blood. These receptors were taken from a human donor in good health. The CDR3 runs from the conserved cysteine through the conserved F or W. A D gene is named only where the DNA matches it firmly. Not all rows give a size; the values are once, few, many and, for expanded clones, a class.

v_call,d_call,clone_size,j_call,cdr3_aa,cdr3_nt
TRBV12-3/TRBV12-4,-,few,TRBJ1-2,CASSLSGFTGNLLDGYTF,TGTGCCAGCAGTTTATCGGGGTTTACAGGGAACCTCCTCGATGGCTACACCTTC
TRBV20-1,-,many,TRBJ1-5,CSARQGSQPQHF,TGCAGTGCTAGACAGGGTTCCCAGCCCCAGCATTTT
TRBV29-1,-,-,TRBJ1-1,CSVVEGSTEAFF,TGCAGCGTGGTCGAGGGGAGCACTGAAGCTTTCTTT
TRBV25-1,-,few,TRBJ1-3,CASSAPPGAVSGNTIYF,TGTGCCAGCAGTGCTCCACCGGGTGCTGTCTCTGGAAACACCATATATTTT
TRBV6-6,-,many,TRBJ2-5,CASSYPTDRETQYF,TGTGCCAGCAGTTACCCGACGGATCGGGAGACCCAGTACTTC
TRBV29-1,-,-,TRBJ1-1,CSVLSEGTEAFF,TGCAGCGTTCTATCGGAGGGTACTGAAGCTTTCTTT
TRBV10-2,-,-,TRBJ1-4,CASSESRGEKLFF,TGCGCCAGCAGTGAGTCGAGGGGTGAAAAACTGTTTTTT
TRBV7-9,TRBD1,many,TRBJ1-2,CASRSDRGLPNYGYTF,TGTGCCAGCAGATCGGACAGGGGGCTTCCTAACTATGGCTACACCTTC
TRBV11-2,-,few,TRBJ2-3,CASSLGSSADTQYF,TGTGCCAGCAGCTTAGGATCCTCGGCAGATACGCAGTATTTT
TRBV19,TRBD1,-,TRBJ1-6,CASSIRVVAGGQSPLHF,TGTGCCAGTAGTATTCGTGTCGTCGCAGGGGGCCAATCACCCCTCCACTTT
TRBV20-1,TRBD2,few,TRBJ2-1,CSVSSGLVYNEQFF,TGCAGTGTTTCTAGCGGTTTGGTCTACAATGAGCAGTTCTTC
TRBV3-1,-,few,TRBJ1-2,CASSRQRDYSYTF,TGTGCCAGCTCCCGACAGCGCGATTACAGCTACACCTTC
TRBV24-1,TRBD2,-,TRBJ2-3,CATSDRTTSGSTDTQYF,TGTGCCACCAGTGATCGGACGACTAGCGGGAGTACGGATACGCAGTATTTT
TRBV25-1,TRBD1,few,TRBJ1-2,CASSDESWTGLRGYTF,TGTGCCAGCAGTGACGAGTCTTGGACAGGTCTTAGGGGCTACACCTTC
TRBV7-2,-,-,TRBJ1-2,CASSLASVSAVPGYTF,TGTGCCAGCAGCTTAGCTTCGGTGTCGGCAGTACCTGGCTACACCTTC
TRBV5-4,TRBD1,once,TRBJ2-1,CASSRTGVRDEQFF,TGTGCCAGCAGTCGGACAGGGGTCAGGGATGAGCAGTTCTTC
TRBV29-1,TRBD1,-,TRBJ2-2,CSATNRGSNTGELFF,TGCAGCGCGACAAACAGGGGGTCCAACACCGGGGAGCTGTTTTTT
TRBV4-2,-,-,TRBJ1-2,CASSQEVAYGYTF,TGTGCCAGCAGCCAAGAAGTCGCCTATGGCTACACCTTC
TRBV5-1,-,many,TRBJ1-5,CASSLDNTLNQPQHF,TGCGCCAGCAGCTTGGATAATACCCTCAATCAGCCCCAGCATTTT
TRBV2,TRBD2,-,TRBJ2-5,CASSRLAGETQYF,TGTGCCAGCAGTCGACTAGCGGGAGAGACCCAGTACTTC
TRBV6-1,TRBD1,many,TRBJ2-3,CASSEEYRQGVPDTQYF,TGTGCCAGCAGTGAAGAATACCGACAGGGCGTCCCAGATACGCAGTATTTT
TRBV27,TRBD2,many,TRBJ2-3,CASSLGSGRAIDTQYF,TGTGCCAGCAGTTTAGGGAGCGGGAGGGCTATAGATACGCAGTATTTT
TRBV7-2,-,many,TRBJ1-2,CASSLETGHGYTF,TGTGCCAGCAGCTTAGAGACGGGACACGGCTACACCTTC
TRBV12-3/TRBV12-4,-,few,TRBJ2-7,CASSLAGSYEQYF,TGTGCCAGCAGTTTGGCAGGGTCCTACGAGCAGTACTTC
TRBV7-9,-,-,TRBJ1-4,CASSLVTEYNEKLFF,TGTGCCAGCAGCTTAGTAACGGAGTATAATGAAAAACTGTTTTTT
TRBV27,TRBD1,few,TRBJ1-2,CASSSKRQGKSYGYTF,TGTGCCAGCAGTTCCAAACGACAGGGGAAAAGCTATGGCTACACCTTC
TRBV27,-,many,TRBJ1-1,CASSLYVRNTEAFF,TGTGCCAGCAGCTTATATGTGAGGAACACTGAAGCTTTCTTT
TRBV9,-,few,TRBJ1-1,CASSVGPDTEAFF,TGTGCCAGCAGCGTCGGCCCGGACACTGAAGCTTTCTTT
TRBV6-6,-,many,TRBJ2-2,CASSFPGELFF,TGTGCCAGCAGTTTCCCCGGGGAGCTGTTTTTT
TRBV14,-,-,TRBJ1-6,CASSPPRGARNSPLHF,TGTGCCAGCAGCCCACCCCGGGGGGCTCGGAATTCACCCCTCCACTTT
TRBV30,-,-,TRBJ1-1,CAWSGRLRNTEAFF,TGTGCCTGGAGTGGGAGGTTGCGGAACACTGAAGCTTTCTTT
TRBV3-2,-,many,TRBJ2-3,CASSQEAGGLADTQYF,TGTGCCAGCAGCCAAGAAGCCGGGGGTTTAGCAGATACGCAGTATTTT
TRBV19,TRBD2,many,TRBJ2-1,CASSRLAGGYNEQFF,TGTGCCAGTAGTCGACTAGCGGGAGGGTACAATGAGCAGTTCTTC
TRBV11-3,TRBD1,-,TRBJ2-7,CASSLRGRISYEQYF,TGTGCCAGCAGCTTAAGGGGGCGGATTTCCTACGAGCAGTACTTC
TRBV29-1,-,many,TRBJ1-1,CSVVEVAGTEAFF,TGCAGCGTTGTCGAGGTCGCGGGCACTGAAGCTTTCTTT
TRBV29-1,-,-,TRBJ2-1,CSVTSSSYNEQFF,TGCAGCGTTACATCGAGCTCCTACAATGAGCAGTTCTTC
TRBV7-8,-,-,TRBJ2-1,CASSLVVGTHTRNIEQFF,TGTGCCAGCAGCTTAGTTGTCGGCACCCACACCCGGAACATTGAGCAGTTCTTC
TRBV29-1,-,few,TRBJ1-2,CSVVPTGLYGYTF,TGCAGCGTCGTACCCACAGGGCTTTATGGCTACACCTTC
TRBV9,TRBD2,-,TRBJ2-7,CASSLTGLAGGEQYF,TGTGCCAGCAGCCTAACGGGACTAGCGGGGGGCGAGCAGTACTTC
TRBV10-1,TRBD2,many,TRBJ2-1,CASSGSSGSYNEQFF,TGCGCCAGCAGTGGAAGTAGCGGGAGTTACAATGAGCAGTTCTTC
TRBV7-8,-,-,TRBJ1-5,CAINRGNGFLHF,TGTGCCATAAATAGGGGGAACGGTTTTTTGCATTTT
TRBV6-2/TRBV6-3,TRBD2,medium-sized,TRBJ2-1,CASSYSGLAGVYNEQFF,TGTGCCAGCAGTTACTCGGGACTAGCGGGGGTGTACAATGAGCAGTTCTTC
TRBV5-4,TRBD2,few,TRBJ2-5,CASSSSGTKTQYF,TGTGCCAGCAGCTCTAGCGGGACGAAGACCCAGTACTTC
TRBV12-3/TRBV12-4,TRBD1,many,TRBJ2-2,CASRGQGTGELFF,TGTGCCAGCAGGGGACAGGGGACCGGGGAGCTGTTTTTT
TRBV4-1,-,-,TRBJ2-5,CASSPGWATEETQYF,TGCGCCAGCAGCCCAGGGTGGGCAACCGAAGAGACCCAGTACTTC
TRBV27,-,-,TRBJ2-1,CASSINRAYNEQFF,TGTGCCAGCAGTATTAACAGGGCCTACAATGAGCAGTTCTTC
TRBV9,-,-,TRBJ1-1,CASSVEGGSEAFF,TGTGCCAGCAGCGTAGAGGGAGGAAGTGAAGCTTTCTTT
TRBV28,-,few,TRBJ2-7,CASSFHGSNDEQYF,TGTGCCAGCAGTTTTCACGGGAGTAACGACGAGCAGTACTTC
TRBV7-2,-,-,TRBJ2-5,CASSLPGSQETQYF,TGTGCCAGCAGCTTGCCGGGGAGTCAAGAGACCCAGTACTTC
TRBV19,TRBD1,-,TRBJ1-5,CASSIWTGGLQPQHF,TGTGCCAGTAGTATCTGGACAGGGGGTCTTCAGCCCCAGCATTTT
TRBV6-5,-,-,TRBJ1-6,CASSYGQPNSPLHF,TGTGCCAGCAGTTACGGACAGCCGAATTCACCCCTCCACTTT
TRBV30,-,few,TRBJ1-2,CAWRGFFGYTF,TGTGCCTGGAGGGGGTTTTTTGGCTACACCTTC
TRBV5-1,-,many,TRBJ2-2,CASNKRQNTGELFF,TGCGCCAGCAACAAGCGACAGAACACCGGGGAGCTGTTTTTT
TRBV20-1,TRBD2,few,TRBJ2-1,CSARASGGSSYNEQFF,TGCAGTGCTAGGGCTAGCGGGGGGAGCTCCTACAATGAGCAGTTCTTC
TRBV19,-,-,TRBJ2-7,CASSIDVGGAKGGTYEQYF,TGTGCCAGTAGTATAGATGTGGGGGGCGCGAAGGGAGGGACCTACGAGCAGTACTTC
TRBV3-1,-,many,TRBJ2-3,CASTPRAASTDTQYF,TGTGCCAGCACCCCTCGGGCGGCGAGCACAGATACGCAGTATTTT
TRBV12-3/TRBV12-4,-,many,TRBJ2-5,CASRTGGFAQETQYF,TGTGCCAGCAGAACCGGGGGCTTTGCGCAAGAGACCCAGTACTTC
TRBV10-3,-,many,TRBJ1-1,CAIRQEQNTEAFF,TGTGCCATCAGACAGGAGCAGAACACTGAAGCTTTCTTT
TRBV4-1,TRBD2,few,TRBJ2-3,CASSQEDMLAGGPRTDTQYF,TGCGCCAGCAGCCAAGAGGACATGCTAGCGGGAGGGCCCCGCACAGATACGCAGTATTTT
TRBV3-1,-,few,TRBJ1-5,CASSQGENQPQHF,TGTGCCAGCAGCCAAGGTGAGAATCAGCCCCAGCATTTT